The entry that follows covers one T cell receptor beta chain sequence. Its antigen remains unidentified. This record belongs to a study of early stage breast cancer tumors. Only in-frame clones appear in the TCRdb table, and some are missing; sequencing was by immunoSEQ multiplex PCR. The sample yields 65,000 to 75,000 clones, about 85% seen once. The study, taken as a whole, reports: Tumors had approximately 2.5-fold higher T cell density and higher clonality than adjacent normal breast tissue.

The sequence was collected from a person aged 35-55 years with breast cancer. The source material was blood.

The CDR3 coding sequence is TGTGCCAGCAGCGAACTGACCCCAGATACGCAGTATTTT. Its protein is CASSELTPDTQYF. The V and J genes are TRBV7-9 and TRBJ2-3; D is ambiguous. The germline V gene encodes CDR1 SEHNR and CDR2 FQNEAQ (reference sequence). Trimming left V 5 bases short and J 4 bases short, with 10 bases between. The CDR3 has 13 residues.